These 26 T cell receptor beta chains originate from one sample sequenced in a study of T cell changes during pregnancy in multiple sclerosis. Sequenced by immunoSEQ multiplex PCR; TCRdb stores in-frame clones only, minus some. There are 20,000 to 25,000 clones in the sample; approximately 90% occur only once, and around 0.63% lies in the top ten. The sample consisted of CD4+ T cells from peripheral blood mononuclear cells, taken after pregnancy. The receptors shown here come from a female donor in good health, enrolled as a control in a pregnancy study.

This chain links TRBV5-4 with TRBJ1-3; D may be TRBD1 (5 bases). The CDR3 is made up of 15 amino acids. V was cut by 0 bases and J by 2 bases, with 9 bases left in between. CDR1 is SGHNT, CDR2 YYREEE, per germline (reference sequence). CDR3 bases: TGTGCCAGCAGCTTGGAGGGGAAGACTGGAAACACCATATATTTT. Its protein product is CASSLEGKTGNTIYF.

The chain uses TRBV10-2 and TRBJ2-5; 11 nucleotides agree with TRBD2. Unmatched junction bases numbered 2, after V lost 3 bases and J lost 2 bases. The V gene's germline CDR1 is WSHSY and CDR2 SAAADI. The CDR3 length is 15 residues. The CDR3 spells CASSEASGGQETQYF. In nucleotides, the CDR3 is TGCGCCAGCAGTGAAGCTAGCGGGGGGCAAGAGACCCAGTACTTC.

The genes are TRBV5-1 and TRBJ2-5, with TRBD2 matching 13 bases. The CDR3 covers 15 residues. The V and J ends lost 5 bases and 4 bases, in that order; junction bases with no gene match: 5. Looked up from germline, CDR1 is SGHRS and CDR2 is YFSETQ. The CDR3: CASRSGLAGAETQYF. CDR3 in DNA: TGCGCCAGCAGGTCCGGACTAGCGGGAGCAGAGACCCAGTACTTC.

This chain joins TRBV28 and TRBJ2-7, with 12 bases aligning to TRBD1. The CDR3 is 19 residues long. The germline gives CDR1 MDHEN, CDR2 SYDVKM. J was trimmed by 3 bases and V by 6 bases; bases with no gene match: 18. CDR3 coding DNA: TGTGCCAGCAGGGGGACAGGGGGCTATGGGGTCTCGTCTCTCTACGAGCAGTACTTC. Protein: CASRGTGGYGVSSLYEQYF.

This clone occurred a few times. The V and J genes are TRBV15 and TRBJ2-1, with 12 bases aligning to TRBD1. Germline CDR1 and CDR2: LNHNV and YYDKDF (reference sequence). Losses at the gene ends were 0 bases for V and 8 bases for J; bases not matched to a gene: 17. The CDR3 has 20 residues. CDR3: CATSRDQITQGQGASDEQFF. The DNA of the CDR3 is TGTGCCACCAGCAGAGATCAAATTACCCAGGGACAGGGGGCGAGCGATGAGCAGTTCTTC.

The rearrangement links TRBV7-2 to TRBJ2-5; 8 nucleotides align to TRBD2. Germline CDR1 and CDR2: SGHTA and FQGNSA. CDR3 size: 15 residues. V lost 8 bases and J lost 3; bases outside the gene matches: 11. The CDR3, as DNA: TGTGCCAGCGGCCTTTCGGGAGGGAGGGAAGAGACCCAGTACTTC. It encodes CASGLSGGREETQYF.

The J gene is TRBJ2-2, the V gene TRBV29-1; D might be TRBD1 (6 bases). There are 14 residues in the CDR3. Germline CDR1 and CDR2: SQVTM and ANQGSEA. Trimming removed 7 bases from V and 1 base from J, with 13 bases in between. CDR3 sequence: CSADTGLNTGELFF. The CDR3 DNA reads as TGCAGCGCGGATACAGGGTTGAACACCGGGGAGCTGTTTTTT.

This clone has just one count. The chain has TRBV7-2 and TRBJ1-2; possible D gene TRBD1, 5 bases. V lost 1 base, J lost 8 bases, and 14 bases lay in between. The CDR3 spans 14 residues. Germline lookup yields CDR1 SGHTA and CDR2 FQGNSA. The CDR3 nucleotides are TGTGCCAGCAGCTTAGTAGGGGCCCTGGGGGGCTACACCTTC. Encoded protein: CASSLVGALGGYTF.

The chain joins TRBV28 to TRBJ1-2, with D tentatively TRBD1 (5 bases). Germline V gene sequence: CDR1 MDHEN, CDR2 SYDVKM. The CDR3 totals 13 residues. V dropped 7 bases and J dropped 3 bases, with 12 bases sitting between them. The CDR3, as DNA: TGTGCCAGCACGGGAGGGGAGGACTATGGCTACACCTTC. Translating gives CASTGGEDYGYTF.

J is TRBJ1-3 and V is TRBV10-3; tentative D call: TRBD1 (5 bases). This CDR3 is 15 amino acids long. Germline CDR1 reads ENHRY; CDR2 reads SYGVKD. Trimming removed 0 bases at V and 2 bases at J, with 8 bases between. CDR3 nucleotide sequence: TGTGCCATCAGTGAGTCCGGGACTCCTGGAAACACCATATATTTT. Amino acids: CAISESGTPGNTIYF.

The genes are TRBV2 and TRBJ2-3; a weak D match, TRBD1 (5 bases). This CDR3 is built from 16 residues. Trimming cost V 11 bases and J 0 bases, with 21 bases left between them. Germline V CDR1 and CDR2: SNHLY, FYNNEI. The CDR3 region has the DNA TGTGCCTCCCGAGGTGGGGCCCCCCATAGCACAGATACGCAGTATTTT. Translating it yields CASRGGAPHSTDTQYF.

This clone was observed a handful of times. The chain combines TRBV10-1 with TRBJ1-2, with 8 positions matching TRBD1. Trimming cost V 6 bases and J 1 base; bases outside gene matches: 1. Germline V gene lookup returns CDR1 WNHNN and CDR2 SYGVQD (reference sequence). This CDR3 comprises 13 residues. CDR3 protein: CASRGQDNYGYTF. CDR3 in DNA: TGCGCCAGCAGGGGACAGGATAACTATGGCTACACCTTC.

This chain uses TRBV2 with TRBJ2-5, with 8 bases fitting TRBD1. Germline V gene data show CDR1 as SNHLY and CDR2 as FYNNEI. V shed 2 bases and J 7 bases; nucleotides not matched to a gene: 15. The CDR3 consists of 17 residues. For the CDR3, the DNA is TGTGCCAGCAGTGAACCCCGGACAGGGCGAACCCAGCGGACCCAGTACTTC. This encodes CASSEPRTGRTQRTQYF.

The chain recombines TRBV10-3 with TRBJ1-2, with a tentative D call TRBD1 (5 bases). The germline V and J ends were trimmed by 2 bases and 8 bases, with 15 bases remaining between them. The V gene's germline CDR1 is ENHRY and CDR2 SYGVKD. The CDR3 is 14 amino acids. CDR3 region: CAISERTEGLGYTF. CDR3 nucleotides: TGTGCCATCAGTGAGAGGACGGAGGGGCTAGGCTACACCTTC.

This clone was observed once. The chain employs TRBV29-1 and TRBJ2-1; the D gene is possibly TRBD2 (5 bases). Trimming shortened V by 7 bases and J by 0 bases, and 22 bases separated the two germline ends. In germline, CDR1 is SQVTM, CDR2 ANQGSEA. The CDR3 has 17 amino acids. CDR3 protein: CSAAGYATISSYNEQFF. Here the CDR3 DNA reads TGCAGCGCCGCGGGCTATGCAACCATCAGCTCCTACAATGAGCAGTTCTTC.

The chain employs TRBV28 and TRBJ2-7; 10 nucleotides agree with TRBD1. This CDR3 has 14 residues. Unmatched junction bases numbered 13, after V lost 10 bases and J lost 7 bases. Germline V gene data show CDR1 as MDHEN and CDR2 as SYDVKM. The CDR3 DNA reads as TGTGCCACCGCGGAGGGACAGGGGTCTCGGGAGCAGTACTTC. This gives the protein CATAEGQGSREQYF.

The chain has TRBV6-6 and TRBJ2-7, with D hard to call. CDR3 length: 12 amino acids. Trimming took off 10 bases at V and 6 bases at J, with 16 bases between the two ends. Germline lookup yields CDR1 MNHNY and CDR2 SVGAGI (reference sequence). CDR3 protein: CAIGASPPEQYF. CDR3 bases: TGTGCCATCGGTGCATCCCCCCCCGAGCAGTACTTC.

This rearrangement joins TRBV28 to TRBJ1-5, with D perhaps TRBD1 (5 bases). Trimming stripped 4 bases from V and 6 bases from J, with 13 bases between. Germline V gene sequence: CDR1 MDHEN, CDR2 SYDVKM. The CDR3 totals 14 residues. In nucleotides, the CDR3 is TGTGCCAGCAGTTATGTCAGGGTCGGTCAGCCCCAGCATTTT. Its protein product is CASSYVRVGQPQHF.

The chain links TRBV6-1 to TRBJ1-1; possible D gene TRBD1, 5 bases. The CDR3 has 11 residues. Germline V lookup: CDR1 MNHNS, CDR2 SASEGT. Trimming took 7 bases from V and 8 from J, leaving 11 bases between them. This chain's CDR3 is CASKGWGEAFF. CDR3 DNA: TGTGCCAGCAAGGGGTGGGGAGAAGCTTTCTTT.

The chain employs TRBV2 and TRBJ2-3, with 7 bases fitting TRBD1. CDR3 length: 13 residues. J gave up 0 bases and V 9 bases, and 3 bases lay outside the gene matches. In germline, CDR1 is SNHLY, CDR2 FYNNEI. Here the CDR3 reads CARRTGSTDTQYF. CDR3 DNA sequence: TGTGCCAGACGGACAGGAAGCACAGATACGCAGTATTTT.

J is TRBJ2-7 and V is TRBV7-2; D call uncertain. The CDR3 sequence is 13 residues long. V lost 2 bases to trimming and J lost 3 bases, with 8 bases between them. The V gene's germline CDR1 is SGHTA and CDR2 FQGNSA. The CDR3 spells CASSLSARYEQYF. The CDR3 DNA reads TGTGCCAGCAGCTTATCCGCGCGCTACGAGCAGTACTTC.

The chain is built from TRBV5-5 and TRBJ2-4; D gene unclear. Deletions cut 5 bases from V and 1 base from J, with 10 bases between. Per germline, CDR1 SGHKS and CDR2 YYEKEE (reference sequence). The CDR3 contains 14 residues. This CDR3 reads CASRRLEAKNIQYF. CDR3 bases: TGTGCCAGCAGGAGATTGGAGGCCAAAAACATTCAGTACTTC.

The rearrangement joins TRBV5-4 to TRBJ1-3; D is possibly TRBD1 (6 bases). Trimming shortened V by 3 bases and J by 0 bases, and 13 bases separated the two germline ends. Germline CDR1 and CDR2: SGHNT and YYREEE (reference sequence). CDR3 size: 16 residues. The CDR3, as DNA: TGTGCCAGCAGCTCGGGGGGCGGGGCCTCTGGAAACACCATATATTTT. It specifies CASSSGGGASGNTIYF.

This clone was seen just once. The chain is built from TRBV5-1 and TRBJ2-1; D might be TRBD1 (6 bases). V lost 2 bases to trimming and J lost 0 bases, with 9 bases between them. From germline, CDR1 is SGHRS and CDR2 YFSETQ. This CDR3 has 15 amino acids. CDR3 amino acids: CASSFLDSSYNEQFF. The CDR3 nucleotides are TGCGCCAGCAGCTTTTTGGACAGCTCCTACAATGAGCAGTTCTTC.

The genes are TRBV4-1 and TRBJ2-6; TRBD2 matches at 7 bases. Germline V lookup: CDR1 MGHRA, CDR2 YSYEKL. Trimming removed 4 bases from V and 5 bases from J; junction bases left unmatched: 14. The CDR3 consists of 18 residues. The CDR3 sequence: CASSPSGDPLWRANVLTF. CDR3 DNA: TGCGCCAGCAGCCCGAGCGGGGACCCGCTCTGGAGGGCCAACGTCCTGACTTTC.

The chain joins TRBV11-3 to TRBJ2-3; 8 bases are a match to TRBD2. Germline CDR1 reads SGHNT; CDR2 reads YENEEA. The CDR3 is 16 amino acids. Trimming cost V 8 bases and J 0 bases; bases outside gene matches: 10. Here the CDR3 DNA reads TGTGCCAGCTCAAGCAGAGCGGGAGCTAGCACAGATACGCAGTATTTT. Translated, it gives CASSSRAGASTDTQYF.